Shown below are 4 T cell receptor beta chains from a single sample sequenced in a study of blood T cell repertoires in COVID-19. Profiled with immunoSEQ multiplex PCR; TCRdb holds only in-frame clones, not every one. The sample consists of approximately 85,000 clones, about 86% of them appearing once. The sequenced sample consisted of peripheral blood. The receptors stem from a woman aged 80 or over in a cohort sampled during active or convalescent COVID-19.

There are a few counts of this clone. V and J are TRBV5-1 and TRBJ2-1; tentative D call: TRBD2 (6 bases). This CDR3 is built from 15 residues. V gave up 4 bases and J gave up 6 bases, with 17 bases separating them. From germline, CDR1 is SGHRS and CDR2 YFSETQ. Here the CDR3 DNA reads TGCGCCAGCAGCCTTGGGACGGCCGGGGGCAATGAGCAGTTCTTC. Translation: CASSLGTAGGNEQFF.

This chain connects TRBV5-1 to TRBJ2-7; D might be TRBD2 (6 bases). Per the germline V gene, CDR1 is SGHRS and CDR2 is YFSETQ. The V end was cut by 4 bases, the J end by 5 bases, with 13 bases between. CDR3 size: 13 residues. This chain's CDR3 is CASSVRDGNEQYF. CDR3 DNA: TGCGCCAGCAGCGTGCGGGATGGCAACGAGCAGTACTTC.

CDR3 sequence reads: CASSPMALRNEKLFF. The CDR3 DNA reads TGTGCCAGCTCACCAATGGCACTAAGGAATGAAAAACTGTTTTTT. V gene TRBV18 combines with J gene TRBJ1-4; D not certain. The germline gives CDR1 KGHSH, CDR2 LQKENI. V shed 2 bases and J shed 5 bases, with 12 bases lying between them. The CDR3 has 15 amino acids.

The chain's CDR3 is CASSFGGSGRVRNEQYF. CDR3 coding DNA: TGTGCCAGCAGTTTCGGCGGCAGCGGGAGGGTAAGAAACGAGCAGTACTTC. The chain recombines TRBV27 with TRBJ2-7; 10 nucleotides agree with TRBD2. This CDR3 contains 17 residues. In germline, CDR1 is MNHEY, CDR2 SMNVEV (reference sequence). V lost 3 bases to trimming and J lost 5 bases; unmatched junction nucleotides: 13.